These 21 T cell receptor beta chains originate from one sample sequenced in a study of blood T cell repertoires in COVID-19. Only in-frame clones appear in the TCRdb table, and some are missing; sequencing was by immunoSEQ multiplex PCR. The sample holds about 250,000 clones; about 82% are singletons and the top ten take around 6%. Input material: peripheral blood. Receptor source: an elderly woman with COVID-19, enrolled during active disease.

J is TRBJ2-7 and V is TRBV3-1 (or the pseudogene TRBV3-2); the D gene is possibly TRBD1 (6 bases). Germline assignment: CDR1 LGHDT and CDR2 YNNKEL (reference sequence). The length of the CDR3 is 14 residues. Trimming stripped 2 bases from V and 1 base from J, with 9 bases between. The CDR3 region is CASSQNRVSYEQYF. DNA of the CDR3: TGTGCCAGCAGCCAAAACAGGGTTTCCTACGAGCAGTACTTC.

The chain carries TRBV7-2 and TRBJ2-3, with D tentatively TRBD2 (7 bases). CDR1 is SGHTA and CDR2 is FQGNSA in the germline V gene. The CDR3 loop spans 12 amino acids. V dropped 5 bases and J dropped 12 bases, with 15 bases sitting between them. The CDR3 sequence is CASSPSRGAQYF. Written as DNA, the CDR3 is TGTGCCAGCAGCCCCAGTCGGGGGGCCCAGTATTTT.

The rearrangement links TRBV5-4 to TRBJ1-3; no clear D. Germline values: CDR1 SGHNT, CDR2 YYREEE (reference sequence). V gave up 0 bases and J gave up 3 bases, with 10 bases separating them. This CDR3 spans 15 amino acids. The CDR3, as DNA: TGTGCCAGCAGCTTGGACAGATTAGGTGGAAACACCATATATTTT. This encodes CASSLDRLGGNTIYF.

This chain connects TRBV7-9 to TRBJ2-2, with 8 positions matching TRBD1. The CDR3 runs to 15 residues. V gave up 4 bases and J gave up 2 bases; unmatched junction bases: 3. CDR1 SEHNR and CDR2 FQNEAQ come from the germline V gene (reference sequence). The CDR3 loop reads CASSYTGGNTGELFF. CDR3 in DNA: TGTGCCAGCAGCTATACAGGGGGAAACACCGGGGAGCTGTTTTTT.

The chain links TRBV11-2 to TRBJ2-3; maybe TRBD2 (6 bases). CDR1 is SGHAT and CDR2 is FQNNGV in the germline V gene. The CDR3 extends over 12 amino acids. V was cut by 6 bases and J by 14 bases, with 18 bases left in between. The chain's CDR3 is CASSLGLTQLYF. The DNA for the CDR3 is TGTGCCAGCAGTCTGGGACTTACCCAGCTGTATTTT.

This rearrangement joins TRBV18 to TRBJ1-2; D is ambiguous. Germline lookup yields CDR1 KGHSH and CDR2 LQKENI. The CDR3 is 15 amino acids. The V gene lost 6 bases and the J gene lost 4 bases, with 18 bases spanning the gap. CDR3 amino acids: CASSQSTSGFYGYTF. Written as DNA, the CDR3 is TGTGCCAGCTCCCAATCGACCTCAGGCTTCTATGGCTACACCTTC.

The gene calls are TRBV1 and TRBJ1-6; the DNA was not used to check the table's D call, TRBD1. TRBV1 is described as a pseudogene. The CDR3 runs to 15 residues. The CDR3 sequence: CTSSPDSSYNSPLHF. The DNA of the CDR3 is TGCACCAGCAGCCCGGACAGCTCCTATAATTCACCCCTCCACTTT.

J is TRBJ2-2 and V is TRBV27; TRBD1 matches at 7 bases. Germline V gene data show CDR1 as MNHEY and CDR2 as SMNVEV (reference sequence). CDR3 size: 14 residues. The trim removed 8 bases at V and 1 base at J, leaving 4 bases unmatched. The CDR3 sequence is CASFNRGNTGELFF. Here the CDR3 DNA reads TGTGCCAGCTTCAACAGGGGGAACACCGGGGAGCTGTTTTTT.

The J gene is TRBJ2-5, the V gene TRBV19; a possible D gene is TRBD1 (6 bases). From germline, CDR1 is LNHDA and CDR2 SQIVND (reference sequence). The CDR3 spans 13 residues. Trimming cost V 5 bases and J 5 bases, with 12 bases left between them. Here the CDR3 DNA reads TGTGCCAGTAGTCAACAGGGTGCGGAGACCCAGTACTTC. Encoded protein: CASSQQGAETQYF.

This clone was seen only a few times. The V call is TRBV30, the J call TRBJ1-6; D not certain. The CDR3 length is 13 residues. Germline V gene data show CDR1 as GTSNPN and CDR2 as SVGIG (reference sequence). The V and J ends lost 2 bases and 6 bases respectively, with 8 bases between them. CDR3 nucleotides: TGTGCCTGGAGTCGAGGGAGTAATTCACCCCTCCACTTT. Amino acids: CAWSRGSNSPLHF.

This clone was observed a few times. The chain couples TRBV9 to TRBJ1-2; D not resolved. In germline, CDR1 is SGDLS, CDR2 YYNGEE. V was trimmed by 0 bases and J by 8 bases, leaving 20 bases between them. This CDR3 contains 16 residues. The CDR3 region has the DNA TGTGCCAGCAGCGTAGGAGACGGGTTCGGGGTAGGCGGCTACACCTTC. It specifies CASSVGDGFGVGGYTF.

The rearrangement joins TRBV19 to TRBJ1-1; D is ambiguous. The V and J ends lost 5 bases and 1 base respectively, with 11 bases between them. Germline assignment: CDR1 LNHDA and CDR2 SQIVND (reference sequence). The CDR3 is 14 residues long. This CDR3 is CASSYGVGNTEAFF. The CDR3, as DNA: TGTGCCAGTAGTTACGGGGTGGGGAACACTGAAGCTTTCTTT.

The V gene is TRBV7-2, the J gene TRBJ2-7; D call uncertain. There are 15 residues in the CDR3. Between the trimmed V and J ends, which lost 6 bases and 3 bases, there was a span of 18 bases. Germline CDR1 SGHTA, CDR2 FQGNSA. For the CDR3, the DNA is TGTGCCAGCAGTATTGGCCCAGCAGGCAACTACGAGCAGTACTTC. This sequence encodes CASSIGPAGNYEQYF.

J is TRBJ1-5 and V is TRBV19; possibly TRBD1 for D (6 bases). The germline V and J ends were trimmed by 5 bases and 3 bases, with 17 bases remaining between them. The germline V gene has CDR1 LNHDA and CDR2 SQIVND (reference sequence). The CDR3 runs 16 residues. The CDR3 coding sequence is TGTGCCAGTAGTCCCCTTGGGGCAGGGGACAATCAGCCCCAGCATTTT. Encoded protein: CASSPLGAGDNQPQHF.

The chain carries TRBV4-1 and TRBJ2-1; D might be TRBD1 (5 bases). V was trimmed by 0 bases and J by 3 bases, leaving 12 bases between them. Germline V gives CDR1 MGHRA, CDR2 YSYEKL. The CDR3 loop spans 16 amino acids. CDR3 amino acids: CASSQEGRARYNEQFF. The CDR3 DNA is TGCGCCAGCAGCCAAGAGGGCAGGGCCCGCTACAATGAGCAGTTCTTC.

The chain couples TRBV2 to TRBJ1-2; 8 positions agree with TRBD1. The CDR3 contains 16 residues. The germline V gene has CDR1 SNHLY and CDR2 FYNNEI. The V segment lost 4 bases and the J segment 8 bases; nucleotides outside the gene matches: 15. The CDR3 reads CASSGQGAEILAGYTF. CDR3 DNA: TGTGCCAGCAGTGGTCAGGGGGCCGAGATCTTAGCCGGCTACACCTTC. The complete variable domain, with remaining parts taken from reference TRBV2 and TRBJ1-2, reads EPEVTQTPSHQVTQMGQEVILRCVPISNHLYFYWYRQILGQKVEFLVSFYNNEISEKSEIFDDQFSVERPDGSNFTLKIRSTKLEDSAMYFCASSGQGAEILAGYTFGSGTRLTVV.

This chain connects TRBV5-1 to TRBJ2-1; 7 bases agree with TRBD1. The trim removed 3 bases at V and 14 bases at J, leaving 11 bases unmatched. This CDR3 region has 13 residues. Germline CDR1 reads SGHRS; CDR2 reads YFSETQ. The CDR3 loop reads CASSSGPGQQKFF. CDR3 coding DNA: TGCGCCAGCAGCTCGGGACCGGGACAGCAAAAGTTCTTC.

The chain has TRBV11-3 and TRBJ1-1; D is ambiguous. The CDR3 extends over 15 amino acids. CDR1 is SGHNT, CDR2 YENEEA, per germline. The V and J ends lost 3 bases and 0 bases respectively, with 11 bases between them. CDR3 amino acids: CASSLGGPLNTEAFF. Here the CDR3 DNA reads TGTGCCAGCAGCTTGGGCGGGCCGTTGAACACTGAAGCTTTCTTT.

This rearrangement joins TRBV7-2 to TRBJ2-1; 9 bases match TRBD2. Germline lookup yields CDR1 SGHTA and CDR2 FQGNSA. This CDR3 region has 17 residues. V gave up 5 bases and J gave up 2 bases; unmatched junction bases: 10. The chain's CDR3 is CASSPGGKRGAYNEQFF. In DNA, the CDR3 is TGTGCCAGCAGCCCAGGGGGGAAGCGGGGGGCCTACAATGAGCAGTTCTTC.

In its sample, this clone was seen once. Other DNA sequences from this sample encode an identical CDR3 as well. The chain recombines TRBV28 with TRBJ2-7; possible D gene TRBD1, 5 bases. V lost 3 bases, J lost 2 bases, and 8 bases lay in between. CDR3 size: 13 residues. Germline CDR1 reads MDHEN; CDR2 reads SYDVKM. For the CDR3, the DNA is TGTGCCAGCAGTTTTTCAGGGACCTACGAGCAGTACTTC. This sequence encodes CASSFSGTYEQYF.

This clone was recorded once. The CDR3 reads CATSDSRGAGTDTQYF. In DNA, the CDR3 is TGTGCCACCAGTGATTCCAGGGGAGCGGGCACAGATACGCAGTATTTT. This chain connects TRBV24-1 to TRBJ2-3, with D possibly TRBD1 on 6 matching bases. The CDR3 consists of 16 residues. Germline CDR1 and CDR2: KGHDR and SFDVKD. Trimming stripped 2 bases from V and 1 base from J, with 12 bases between.